These 20 T cell receptor beta chains came from one sample sequenced in a study of human T cells and chemical hapten exposure. TCRdb re-called the RACE reads with MiXCR, one entry per CDR3 protein. The sample has 250,000 or so distinct CDR3 sequences, over 7.5% seen once; the top ten hold more than 1%. Time point specified: pre-sensitization, week 0. Treatment specified: therapeutic diphenylcyclopropenone sensitization with weekly scalp DPC. This material consisted of whole blood, taken in connection with sensitization to the hapten diphenylcyclopropenone (DPC). Every receptor here comes from a man younger than 30 with alopecia areata. Some clones in this sample may be carry-over from other donors' samples.

This clonotype has a count of ten or more. V and J are TRBV29-1 and TRBJ2-5; unclear D gene. The V and J ends lost 5 bases and 5 bases respectively, with 12 bases between them. The CDR3 length is 12 residues. Germline V gene data show CDR1 as SQVTM and CDR2 as ANQGSEA. The CDR3 nucleotides are TGCAGCGTTTACGGTAGATGGGAGACCCAGTACTTC. It specifies CSVYGRWETQYF. Based on the CDR3 plus reference TRBV29-1 and TRBJ2-5, the full variable domain is SAVISQKPSRDICQRGTSLTIQCQVDSQVTMMFWYRQQPGQSLTLIATANQGSEATYESGFVIDKFPISRPNLTFSTLTVSNMSPEDSSIYLCSVYGRWETQYFGPGTRLLVL.

This clonotype was counted only a few times. This chain connects TRBV20-1 to TRBJ1-4, with 7 bases that match TRBD1. The V gene end was trimmed by 5 bases and the J gene end by 3 bases; junction bases not matched to a gene: 9. The germline gives CDR1 DFQATT, CDR2 SNEGSKA (reference sequence). CDR3 size: 15 residues. The CDR3 DNA follows: TGCAGTGCTCCAACCACCGGGACAGCTAATGAAAAACTGTTTTTT. Amino acid sequence: CSAPTTGTANEKLFF.

The chain uses TRBV5-6 and TRBJ1-1; D ambiguous. In germline, CDR1 is SGHDT, CDR2 YYEEEE. This CDR3 spans 14 amino acids. Trimming removed 7 bases at V and 1 base at J, with 14 bases between. The CDR3 spells CASGPDYRNTEAFF. Here the CDR3 DNA reads TGTGCCAGCGGCCCGGACTACCGGAACACTGAAGCTTTCTTT. Variable domain in full (rest from reference TRBV5-6 and TRBJ1-1): DAGVTQSPTHLIKTRGQQVTLRCSPKSGHDTVSWYQQALGQGPQFIFQYYEEEERQRGNFPDRFSGHQFPNYSSELNVNALLLGDSALYLCASGPDYRNTEAFFGQGTRLTVV.

The table lists this clonotype with a few counts. The chain couples TRBV9 to TRBJ1-1, with D maybe TRBD1 (6 bases). The germline V gene encodes CDR1 SGDLS and CDR2 YYNGEE. CDR3 length: 13 amino acids. V was pared by 1 base and J by 4 bases, with 8 bases between. CDR3 in amino acids: CASSVPGVTEAFF. CDR3 bases: TGTGCCAGCAGCGTACCAGGGGTCACTGAAGCTTTCTTT.

This clonotype was detected ten times or more. The rearrangement links TRBV6-2 or TRBV6-3 to TRBJ1-1; D is unresolved. Deletions cut 1 base from V and 7 bases from J, with 13 bases between. The CDR3 extends over 14 amino acids. CDR1 MNHEY and CDR2 SVGEGT come from the germline V gene. The CDR3 region is CASSYLENWDEAFF. The DNA for the CDR3 is TGTGCCAGCAGTTACTTAGAAAACTGGGATGAAGCTTTCTTT.

This clonotype was counted ten times or more. V gene TRBV20-1 combines with J gene TRBJ1-5; 7 nucleotides match TRBD1. The CDR3 extends over 15 amino acids. Per germline, CDR1 DFQATT and CDR2 SNEGSKA (reference sequence). The chain's CDR3 is CSGEGGGDGNQPQHF. The CDR3 DNA sequence: TGCAGCGGCGAAGGAGGGGGCGATGGCAATCAGCCCCAGCATTTT.

In its sample, this clonotype was seen a few times. This chain connects TRBV7-2 to TRBJ1-4; no clear D. CDR3 size: 16 residues. CDR1 is SGHTA and CDR2 is FQGNSA in the germline V gene. Between the trimmed V and J ends, which lost 2 bases and 0 bases, there was a span of 10 bases. CDR3 nucleotides: TGTGCCAGCAGCTTAAGCAGCTTAACAACTAATGAAAAACTGTTTTTT. This codes for CASSLSSLTTNEKLFF.

This clonotype showed up just a few times. This chain joins TRBV24-1 and TRBJ1-2; unclear D gene. This CDR3 has 18 amino acids. With 2 bases removed from V and 4 bases from J, the gap between germline ends came to 22 bases. The germline V gene encodes CDR1 KGHDR and CDR2 SFDVKD. The CDR3 here is CATSDSRREPSVIYGYTF. The CDR3 nucleotides read TGTGCCACCAGTGATTCGCGGAGGGAGCCCTCCGTCATCTATGGCTACACCTTC.

The genes are TRBV4-1 and TRBJ1-6; TRBD1 agrees at 8 bases. This CDR3 region has 17 residues. V gave up 3 bases and J gave up 0 bases; unmatched junction bases: 4. Per the germline V gene, CDR1 is MGHRA and CDR2 is YSYEKL. The CDR3 region has the DNA TGCGCCAGCAGCCAGGGACAGGCCAGCTCCTATAATTCACCCCTCCACTTT. This gives the protein CASSQGQASSYNSPLHF.

This clonotype was observed a few times. This chain connects TRBV29-1 to TRBJ2-5; D gene ambiguous. This CDR3 has 13 amino acids. Germline V CDR1 and CDR2: SQVTM, ANQGSEA. V was clipped by 4 bases and J by 5 bases, with 14 bases between them. The CDR3 bases are TGCAGCGTTGCATATAGACCTCCGGAGACCCAGTACTTC. Translation gives CSVAYRPPETQYF.

The genes are TRBV11-3 and TRBJ2-2; 10 nucleotides agree with TRBD1. Germline CDR1 and CDR2: SGHNT and YENEEA. V shed 8 bases, J shed 5 bases, and the junction held 8 bases outside the gene matches. The CDR3 sequence is 15 residues long. CDR3 bases: TGTGCCAGCGGACCGGGACAGGGGAGAACCGGGGAGCTGTTTTTT. Encoded protein: CASGPGQGRTGELFF.

This clonotype was counted only a few times. The chain has TRBV20-1 and TRBJ2-3, with 9 nucleotides matching TRBD2. Germline loops: CDR1 DFQATT, CDR2 SNEGSKA (reference sequence). This CDR3 has 15 residues. V lost 3 bases and J lost 3; bases outside the gene matches: 7. The CDR3 here is CSASRSGGWTDTQYF. In DNA form, the CDR3 reads TGCAGTGCTAGCCGGAGCGGGGGGTGGACAGATACGCAGTATTTT.

This sequence joins TRBV27 and TRBJ1-4; 8 positions agree with TRBD1. The CDR3 runs 16 residues. Germline-derived CDR1 and CDR2 are MNHEY and SMNVEV (reference sequence). The junction had 14 bases not matched to a gene; V was cut back by 4 bases and J by 10 bases. DNA for the CDR3: TGTGCCAGCAGTTCTCAGGGGGCCGGGTTATACGGAAAACTGTTTTTT. Protein product: CASSSQGAGLYGKLFF. The full variable domain, rest sourced from reference TRBV27 and TRBJ1-4, is EAQVTQNPRYLITVTGKKLTVTCSQNMNHEYMSWYRQDPGLGLRQIYYSMNVEVTDKGDVPEGYKVSRKEKRNFPLILESPSPNQTSLYFCASSSQGAGLYGKLFFGSGTQLSVL.

The chain employs TRBV4-1 and TRBJ2-6; tentative D call: TRBD1 (6 bases). The CDR3 consists of 17 residues. CDR1 MGHRA and CDR2 YSYEKL come from the germline V gene. Between the trimmed V and J ends, which lost 4 bases and 4 bases, there was a span of 17 bases. The CDR3 region has the DNA TGCGCCAGCAGCCCTCAGAACAGGGCGGACGGGGCCAACGTCCTGACTTTC. Translated: CASSPQNRADGANVLTF.

The table lists this clonotype with many counts. The chain carries TRBV12-3 or TRBV12-4 and TRBJ1-1; 7 nucleotides agree with TRBD1. The CDR3 is made up of 15 amino acids. The V and J ends lost 5 bases and 4 bases, in that order; junction bases with no gene match: 10. The CDR3 bases are TGTGCCAGCAGTACACAGGGGAGTCTTGGCACTGAAGCTTTCTTT. Protein: CASSTQGSLGTEAFF.

The chain is built from TRBV12-3 or TRBV12-4 and TRBJ1-1; TRBD1 might be the D (5 bases). The germline V and J ends were trimmed by 6 bases and 4 bases, with 12 bases remaining between them. This CDR3 is 13 amino acids long. The CDR3: CASSPDSPTEAFF. The CDR3 DNA is TGTGCCAGCAGCCCCGACAGCCCCACTGAAGCTTTCTTT.

The rearrangement uses TRBV20-1 and TRBJ1-5; tentative D call: TRBD1 (6 bases). The CDR3 is made up of 14 amino acids. Trimming removed 1 base at V and 4 bases at J, with 11 bases between. Germline assignment: CDR1 DFQATT and CDR2 SNEGSKA (reference sequence). DNA for the CDR3: TGCAGTGCTAGAGGGACAGTCTTGAATCAGCCCCAGCATTTT. Translation gives CSARGTVLNQPQHF.

The J gene is TRBJ2-7, the V gene TRBV20-1; D is unclear. Deletions cut 3 bases from V and 1 base from J, with 10 bases between. The V gene's germline CDR1 is DFQATT and CDR2 SNEGSKA (reference sequence). This CDR3 has 13 residues. As DNA, the CDR3 is TGCAGTGCTAGGGGCCACCTGTCCTACGAGCAGTACGTC. As protein: CSARGHLSYEQYV.

This clonotype was detected only a few times. The rearrangement links TRBV7-8 to TRBJ1-2; D uncertain. CDR1 is SGHVS, CDR2 FQNEAQ, per germline. V lost 5 bases and J lost 4, with 29 bases in between. This CDR3 contains 19 residues. In DNA, the CDR3 is TGTGCCAGCAGCCCTATCATCCCCCCCGCCGGCGTAGGTGGCTATGGCTACACCTTC. This gives the protein CASSPIIPPAGVGGYGYTF. The complete variable domain, with remaining parts taken from reference TRBV7-8 and TRBJ1-2, reads GAGVSQSPRYKVAKRGQDVALRCDPISGHVSLFWYQQALGQGPEFLTYFQNEAQLDKSGLPSDRFFAERPEGSVSTLKIQRTQQEDSAVYLCASSPIIPPAGVGGYGYTFGSGTRLTVV.

This clonotype was seen only a few times. The chain employs TRBV6-5 and TRBJ2-3; TRBD1 matches at 12 bases. V trimming: 5 bases; J trimming: 2 bases; junction bases outside the gene matches: 8. The V gene's germline CDR1 is MNHEY and CDR2 SVGAGI. This CDR3 is built from 17 residues. CDR3 in DNA: TGTGCCAGCAGTAACCCCGGGACAGGGGGCGTCACAGATACGCAGTATTTT. This sequence encodes CASSNPGTGGVTDTQYF.